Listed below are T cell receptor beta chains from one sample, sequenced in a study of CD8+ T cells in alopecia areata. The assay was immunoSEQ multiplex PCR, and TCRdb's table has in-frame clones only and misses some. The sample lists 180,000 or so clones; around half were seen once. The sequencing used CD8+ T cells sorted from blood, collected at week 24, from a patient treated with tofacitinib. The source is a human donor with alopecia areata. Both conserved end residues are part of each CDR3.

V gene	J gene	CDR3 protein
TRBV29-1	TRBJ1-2	CSARTGDYGYTF
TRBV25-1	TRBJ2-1	CASSDGSGGLNEQFF
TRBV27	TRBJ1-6	CASSLGARKSPLHF
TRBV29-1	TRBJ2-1	CSADRGLNEQFF
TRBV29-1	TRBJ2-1	CSVPTGNEQFF
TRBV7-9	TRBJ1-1	CASSLTEAFF
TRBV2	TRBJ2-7	CASSEFQDKSYEQYF
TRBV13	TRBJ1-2	CASSFTGDRRGYTF
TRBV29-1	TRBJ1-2	CSVEGSDGFYGYTF
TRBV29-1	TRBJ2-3	CSVVPAGVADTQYF
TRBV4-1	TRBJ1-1	CASSPAVLNTEAFF
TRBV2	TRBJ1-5	CASSEMLRGRRQPQHF
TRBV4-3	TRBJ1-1	CASSSHRGGYVNTEAFF
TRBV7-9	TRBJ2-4	CASSPSVGGAAKNIQYF
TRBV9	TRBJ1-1	CASSVDGGRNTEAFF
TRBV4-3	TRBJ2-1	CASSQDRDSKQFF
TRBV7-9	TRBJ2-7	CASSFPSSDEQYF
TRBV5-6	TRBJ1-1	CASSSLESATEAFF
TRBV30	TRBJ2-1	CAWSVGAGGKNEQFF
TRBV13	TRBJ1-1	CASSPWGNTEAFF
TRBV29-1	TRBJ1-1	CSVEKVADMNTEAFF
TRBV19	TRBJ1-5	CASSITGNQPQHF
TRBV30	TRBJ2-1	CAWKAGDNEQFF
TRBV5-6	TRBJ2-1	CASSLGGGEQFF
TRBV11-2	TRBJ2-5	CASRDSGTGGETQYF
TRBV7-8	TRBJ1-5	CASSPTVQVSNQPQHF